One sample yielded the 13 T cell receptor beta chains listed below, sequenced in a study of cytomegalovirus exposure and HLA in healthy donors. It was with 60 Vbeta and 13 Jbeta primers that the PCR ran. Generated by immunoSEQ multiplex PCR, the TCRdb table keeps only in-frame clones and is missing some. The sample lists roughly 290,000 clones; 80% were seen once. What was sequenced was PBMCs. The receptors stem from a girl aged 2 to 9 in good health and CMV-seronegative.

This clone came up a few times. The V gene is TRBV5-4, the J gene TRBJ1-2; 8 bases agree with TRBD1. V shed 2 bases, J shed 5 bases, and the junction held 8 bases outside the gene matches. Germline V gene data show CDR1 as SGHNT and CDR2 as YYREEE (reference sequence). This CDR3 spans 15 amino acids. CDR3 in amino acids: CASSFWTGWRYGYTF. DNA for the CDR3: TGTGCCAGCAGCTTTTGGACAGGGTGGAGGTATGGCTACACCTTC.

The chain couples TRBV11-2 to TRBJ2-2; weak D call: TRBD1 (5 bases). The length of the CDR3 is 17 residues. Per the germline V gene, CDR1 is SGHAT and CDR2 is FQNNGV. V lost 2 bases and J lost 6, with 19 bases in between. The CDR3 region is CASSLQGFFRFPGELFF. In nucleotides, the CDR3 is TGTGCCAGCAGCTTACAGGGTTTCTTTCGGTTCCCCGGGGAGCTGTTTTTT.

This rearrangement joins TRBV5-1 to TRBJ2-6; maybe TRBD1 (6 bases). The V end was cut by 5 bases, the J end by 0 bases, with 9 bases between. Germline CDR1 and CDR2: SGHRS and YFSETQ. The CDR3 length is 15 residues. The CDR3 DNA follows: TGCGCCAGCAGACAGGACAGCTCTGGGGCCAACGTCCTGACTTTC. This sequence encodes CASRQDSSGANVLTF.

The rearrangement joins TRBV6-5 to TRBJ2-3, with TRBD1 matching 9 bases. Trimming cost V 8 bases and J 3 bases; bases outside gene matches: 9. Germline V gene lookup returns CDR1 MNHEY and CDR2 SVGAGI. This CDR3 is 15 amino acids long. CDR3 protein: CASGVQGALTDTQYF. CDR3 nucleotides: TGTGCCAGCGGGGTACAGGGGGCATTGACAGATACGCAGTATTTT.

This clone was counted once. V gene TRBV5-6 combines with J gene TRBJ1-2; D ambiguous. The V end was cut by 3 bases, the J end by 4 bases, with 16 bases between. This CDR3 contains 15 residues. Germline lookup yields CDR1 SGHDT and CDR2 YYEEEE. The CDR3 nucleotides read TGTGCCAGCAGCTGGAGTGGAGGGTTGATCTATGGCTACACCTTC. Its translation: CASSWSGGLIYGYTF.

This chain uses TRBV7-6 with TRBJ2-5, with D unresolved. The CDR3 spans 14 residues. V was clipped by 8 bases and J by 1 base, with 14 bases between them. Germline CDR1 and CDR2: SGHVS and FNYEAQ. The DNA of the CDR3 is TGTGCCAGCTCGTTAATCGTCCCCCAAGAGACCCAGTACTTC. Amino acid sequence: CASSLIVPQETQYF.

The chain joins TRBV4-1 to TRBJ2-7; 9 nucleotides align to TRBD1. The germline CDR1 and CDR2 sequences are MGHRA and YSYEKL. Trimming cost V 4 bases and J 0 bases; bases outside gene matches: 1. The length of the CDR3 is 14 residues. CDR3 in amino acids: CASSLDRGSYEQYF. DNA of the CDR3: TGCGCCAGCAGCCTGGACAGGGGCTCCTACGAGCAGTACTTC.

The rearrangement links TRBV7-6 to TRBJ1-2; D not certain. Trimming left V 5 bases short and J 3 bases short, with 16 bases between. The CDR3 is 15 amino acids. Per the germline V gene, CDR1 is SGHVS and CDR2 is FNYEAQ. DNA for the CDR3: TGTGCCAGCAGCGAAGGGCCGGGGAACGACTATGGCTACACCTTC. It translates to CASSEGPGNDYGYTF.

The V call is TRBV28, the J call TRBJ1-5; D ambiguous. V was shortened by 10 bases and J by 3 bases, with 10 bases between the two germline ends. The germline CDR1 and CDR2 sequences are MDHEN and SYDVKM. The CDR3 spans 12 residues. In nucleotides, the CDR3 is TGTGCCACCGAGCGGTCCAATCAGCCCCAGCATTTT. Amino acids: CATERSNQPQHF.

Regarding this clone: At the DNA level, this CDR3 is encoded by other sequences in the same sample as well. The chain uses TRBV6-5 and TRBJ2-1; 8 bases match TRBD2. V shed 0 bases and J 7 bases; nucleotides not matched to a gene: 5. The CDR3 has 15 residues. Per germline, CDR1 MNHEY and CDR2 SVGAGI. The CDR3 DNA sequence: TGTGCCAGCAGTTACTCAGCGGGAGTCGGGAATGAGCAGTTCTTC. Amino acid sequence: CASSYSAGVGNEQFF.

This clone was seen once. This sequence joins TRBV4-2 and TRBJ2-5; 7 nucleotides match TRBD2. The J call may not be correct, given that the DNA end is closer to TRBJ2-7. The CDR3 has 16 amino acids. From germline, CDR1 is LGHNA and CDR2 YNFKEQ. The CDR3 loop reads CASSQEDSGGTYEQYF. DNA of the CDR3: TGTGCCAGCAGCCAAGAAGATTCCGGGGGGACCTACGAGCAGTACTTC.

The V and J genes are TRBV7-9 and TRBJ1-3, with 8 bases fitting TRBD1. This CDR3 is 16 amino acids long. Germline V gives CDR1 SEHNR, CDR2 FQNEAQ (reference sequence). V shed 2 bases and J 5 bases; nucleotides not matched to a gene: 8. CDR3 nucleotides: TGTGCCAGCAGCTTATCAGGCAGGGGGCCGCGAAACACCATATATTTT. Its translation: CASSLSGRGPRNTIYF.

CDR3 loop: CASRERNSEKLFF. As DNA, the CDR3 is TGCGCCAGCAGGGAGAGAAACTCTGAAAAACTGTTTTTT. The gene calls are TRBV4-1 and TRBJ1-4; D is uncertain. Germline V gives CDR1 MGHRA, CDR2 YSYEKL. This CDR3 is 13 amino acids long. Trimming removed 6 bases from V and 7 bases from J, with 12 bases in between.